The clone carrying this T cell receptor (beta chain) has a handful of counts. This specimen comes from a study of T cells in Graves' hyperthyroidism and ophthalmopathy. With 7 bases removed from V and 5 bases from J, the gap between germline ends came to 11 bases. The CDR3 contains 12 residues. Germline CDR1 is ENHRY and CDR2 is SYGVKD. What was amplified from RNA transcripts were TCR beta CDR3 regions. Initially, a first-round RT-PCR of the TCR CDR3 employed the HTBI primer set. TCRdb reprocessed the multiplex PCR reads via MiXCR and lists one record per CDR3 protein. The table shows 490,000 or so distinct CDR3 sequences, with 46% occurring only once. Clinical symptoms, serum thyroxine, TRAb, thyroid ultrasound and orbital computed tomography established diagnosis.

The V call is TRBV10-3, the J call TRBJ1-2; D is uncertain. Sequenced input: peripheral blood or thyroid tissue (not recorded which). This TCR came from an adult woman with Graves' disease, either hyperthyroidism or ophthalmopathy (not recorded which). The CDR3, as DNA: TGTGCCATCACCGGGGATAGTTATGGCTACACCTTC. Translated: CAITGDSYGYTF.